Listed below are T cell receptor beta chains from one sample, sequenced in a study of neurological immune-mediated disorders. Each CDR3 protein gets one entry after TCRdb re-called the 5' RACE reads with MiXCR. This sample carries tens of thousands of distinct CDR3 sequences, around 9.9% of them seen once, and the ten largest clones take around 1.7%. Sequenced input: PBMCs. The receptor source for this set is a man in his forties or fifties in good health. The CDR3 runs from the conserved cysteine through the conserved F or W. D genes are given only for firm matches. For some rows the clone size is stated as once, few or many, or as a class when expanded; others skip it.

V gene,D gene,clone size,J gene,CDR3 protein,CDR3 DNA
TRBV5-1,.,many,TRBJ2-2,CASSLERQVDTGELFF,TGCGCCAGCAGCTTGGAACGACAGGTTGACACCGGGGAGCTGTTTTTT
TRBV5-5,.,many,TRBJ1-5,CASSLGLRDNNQPQHF,TGTGCCAGCAGCTTGGGTCTAAGGGACAACAATCAGCCCCAGCATTTT
TRBV27,.,many,TRBJ1-5,CASRSQGLNQPQHF,TGTGCCAGCAGATCCCAGGGGTTGAATCAGCCCCAGCATTTT
TRBV6-5,.,many,TRBJ2-5,CASSYSGAVGVLETQYF,TGTGCCAGCAGTTACTCTGGGGCGGTTGGAGTCTTAGAGACCCAGTACTTC
TRBV6-5,.,many,TRBJ2-7,CASRRWDQGLYEQYF,TGTGCCAGCAGACGTTGGGACCAGGGGCTCTACGAGCAGTACTTC
TRBV10-3,TRBD2,many,TRBJ2-5,CAISRTSGSQETQYF,TGTGCCATCAGCAGGACTAGCGGCAGCCAAGAGACCCAGTACTTC
TRBV11-2,TRBD2,many,TRBJ2-3,CASSLDPAGGLYRQYF,TGTGCCAGCAGCTTAGATCCAGCGGGGGGACTATATAGGCAGTATTTT
TRBV6-2/TRBV6-3,.,many,TRBJ2-7,CASSYAGGDYEQYF,TGTGCCAGCAGTTACGCCGGAGGGGACTACGAGCAGTACTTC
TRBV5-1,.,many,TRBJ1-1,CASSLDSPNTEAFF,TGCGCCAGCAGCTTGGACAGCCCGAACACTGAAGCTTTCTTT
TRBV20-1,TRBD2,many,TRBJ2-1,CSARKRGGGRNEQFF,TGCAGTGCTAGAAAGCGGGGGGGCGGTCGCAATGAGCAGTTCTTC
TRBV20-1,.,many,TRBJ2-1,CSAREPLTSYNEQFF,TGCAGTGCTAGAGAGCCCCTAACGTCCTACAATGAGCAGTTCTTC
TRBV20-1,TRBD2,.,TRBJ2-1,CSTRDLAGPHNEQFF,TGCAGTACTAGAGATCTAGCGGGGCCACACAATGAGCAGTTCTTC
TRBV12-5,.,many,TRBJ2-1,CASGSRVNEQFF,TGTGCTAGTGGTTCCAGGGTTAATGAGCAGTTCTTC
TRBV7-2,.,many,TRBJ1-5,CASSRSRSWGNQPQHF,TGTGCCAGCAGCCGAAGCAGGAGCTGGGGCAATCAGCCCCAGCATTTT
TRBV10-3,TRBD1,many,TRBJ1-1,CAISDSTGVTEAFF,TGTGCCATCAGTGACTCTACAGGGGTAACTGAAGCTTTCTTT
TRBV5-1,.,.,TRBJ2-5,CASSWGVQETQYF,TGCGCCAGCAGCTGGGGGGTCCAAGAGACCCAGTACTTC
TRBV10-2,TRBD2,many,TRBJ2-1,CASSEFVSGGLNEQFF,TGCGCCAGCAGTGAGTTCGTTAGCGGGGGGCTGAATGAGCAGTTCTTC
TRBV5-1,TRBD1,many,TRBJ2-2,CASSPLGQATAGELFF,TGCGCCAGCAGCCCGCTGGGACAGGCGACCGCCGGGGAGCTGTTTTTT
TRBV5-1,.,many,TRBJ2-3,CASSPPGGRTDTQYF,TGCGCCAGCAGCCCCCCCGGCGGCCGTACAGATACGCAGTATTTT
TRBV7-2,TRBD1,many,TRBJ1-3,CASSLAGTDSGNTIYF,TGTGCCAGCAGCTTAGCAGGGACAGACTCTGGAAACACCATATATTTT
TRBV5-1,.,many,TRBJ2-7,CASSLAQGPYEQYF,TGCGCCAGCAGCTTGGCTCAGGGCCCCTACGAGCAGTACTTC
TRBV5-1,TRBD1,many,TRBJ1-6,CASSRQGNNSPLHF,TGCGCCAGCAGCCGACAGGGAAATAATTCACCCCTCCACTTT
TRBV7-2,.,many,TRBJ1-2,CASSLATASAAEF,TGTGCCAGCAGCTTAGCCACAGCATCGGCGGCCGAGTTC
TRBV11-2,.,many,TRBJ1-4,CASSLGSLNEKLFF,TGTGCCAGCAGCTTAGGCAGCCTTAATGAAAAACTGTTTTTT
TRBV5-1,TRBD2,many,TRBJ2-3,CASSSATSGGVTDTQYF,TGCGCCAGCAGCTCCGCAACTAGCGGGGGTGTGACAGATACGCAGTATTTT
TRBV5-1,TRBD1,.,TRBJ2-2,CAIMTGDYTGELFF,TGCGCCATCATGACAGGGGATTACACCGGGGAGCTGTTTTTT
TRBV20-1,.,.,TRBJ2-3,CSFQQGADTQYF,TGCAGCTTCCAACAGGGAGCAGATACGCAGTATTTT
TRBV5-6,.,many,TRBJ1-2,CASSLTAAYGYTF,TGTGCCAGCAGCTTGACGGCAGCCTATGGCTACACCTTC
TRBV4-1,.,many,TRBJ2-7,CASSQGLSYEQYF,TGCGCCAGCAGCCAAGGATTGTCTTACGAGCAGTACTTC
TRBV7-9,.,many,TRBJ1-3,CASSLAGNTIYF,TGTGCCAGCAGCCTCGCTGGAAACACCATATATTTT
TRBV20-1,TRBD2,many,TRBJ2-3,CSASKGLATDTQYF,TGCAGTGCTAGCAAAGGACTAGCCACAGATACGCAGTATTTT
TRBV5-1,.,many,TRBJ2-7,CASSLPEGGREQYF,TGCGCCAGCAGCTTGCCTGAGGGGGGGCGAGAGCAGTACTTC
TRBV5-1,TRBD2,many,TRBJ2-5,CASRTSGSVETQYF,TGCGCCAGCAGGACTAGCGGATCTGTTGAGACCCAGTACTTC
TRBV5-1,TRBD2,many,TRBJ2-1,CASSQTTSGRSYEQFF,TGCGCCAGCAGCCAGACGACTAGCGGGAGGTCCTATGAGCAGTTCTTC
TRBV9,.,.,TRBJ2-3,CASSEGTDTQYF,TGTGCCAGCAGCGAGGGGACAGATACGCAGTATTTT
TRBV9,.,many,TRBJ2-5,CASSVVGLIQETQYF,TGTGCCAGCAGCGTAGTGGGGCTGATTCAAGAGACCCAGTACTTC
TRBV5-1,.,many,TRBJ1-2,CASSFFAANYGYTF,TGCGCCAGCAGCTTTTTTGCGGCTAACTATGGCTACACCTTC
TRBV20-1,TRBD2,many,TRBJ2-1,CSARDRALAGFSSYNEQFF,TGCAGTGCTAGAGATAGGGCACTAGCGGGATTTAGCTCCTACAATGAGCAGTTCTTC
TRBV10-3,.,many,TRBJ2-5,CAISDPFVAEGWRETQYF,TGTGCCATCAGTGACCCTTTTGTAGCGGAGGGGTGGCGAGAGACCCAGTACTTC
TRBV7-2,TRBD1,many,TRBJ2-1,CASSPLDRANEQFF,TGTGCCAGCAGCCCGCTGGACAGGGCCAATGAGCAGTTCTTC
TRBV18,.,many,TRBJ2-5,CASSPPSLTIETQYF,TGTGCCAGCTCACCACCGTCCCTTACCATTGAGACCCAGTACTTC
TRBV15,.,many,TRBJ1-5,CATSREVRQQYSNQPQHF,TGTGCCACCAGCAGAGAAGTAAGGCAGCAATATAGCAATCAGCCCCAGCATTTT
TRBV9,TRBD2,few,TRBJ2-1,CASSVATGTSGKYNEQFF,TGTGCCAGCAGCGTAGCTACCGGGACTAGCGGGAAATACAATGAGCAGTTCTTC
TRBV7-2,.,.,TRBJ2-7,CASSLSFSTYEQYF,TGTGCCAGCAGCCTCTCGTTCAGTACCTACGAGCAGTACTTC
TRBV7-2,TRBD1,many,TRBJ2-3,CASSPGQGRGTDTQYF,TGTGCCAGCAGCCCCGGACAGGGGCGAGGAACAGATACGCAGTATTTT
TRBV12-3/TRBV12-4,.,many,TRBJ1-1,CASGGRDTEAFF,TGTGCCAGCGGAGGGCGCGACACTGAAGCTTTCTTT
TRBV11-2,.,many,TRBJ2-3,CASSLKGPTDTQYF,TGTGCCAGCAGCTTAAAGGGGCCCACAGATACGCAGTATTTT
TRBV18,.,.,TRBJ1-3,CASSQDQSSGNTIYF,TGTGCCAGCTCACAAGACCAGAGCTCTGGAAACACCATATATTTT
TRBV29-1,TRBD1,many,TRBJ2-5,CSVGFGRGRGETQYF,TGCAGCGTTGGATTTGGCAGGGGGCGCGGGGAGACCCAGTACTTC
TRBV20-1,TRBD1,.,TRBJ1-1,CSARLDRASAFF,TGCAGTGCTAGACTCGACAGGGCTAGCGCTTTCTTT
TRBV7-9,.,many,TRBJ1-6,CASSLSRLNSPLHF,TGTGCCAGCAGCTTATCCAGGCTAAATTCACCCCTCCACTTT
TRBV7-2,TRBD2,many,TRBJ2-7,CASSFTRGETSGSYEQYF,TGTGCCAGCAGCTTCACCAGGGGTGAGACTAGCGGGAGTTACGAGCAGTACTTC
TRBV5-1,.,many,TRBJ1-2,CASSLDYAGYTF,TGCGCCAGCAGCTTGGATTACGCGGGCTACACCTTC
TRBV20-1,.,many,TRBJ1-5,CSARDIFNQPQHF,TGCAGTGCTAGAGATATCTTCAATCAGCCCCAGCATTTT
TRBV5-1,.,many,TRBJ2-5,CASSLVGRGPETQYF,TGCGCCAGCAGCTTGGTAGGGAGGGGGCCAGAGACCCAGTACTTC
TRBV5-1,.,many,TRBJ2-3,CASSLAEWGTDTQYF,TGCGCCAGCAGCTTGGCGGAGTGGGGAACAGATACGCAGTATTTT
TRBV5-5,.,many,TRBJ2-4,CASSFQGGFENIQYF,TGTGCCAGCAGCTTCCAGGGTGGGTTTGAAAACATTCAGTACTTC
TRBV20-1,.,many,TRBJ1-3,CSASKGGNTIYF,TGCAGTGCTAGTAAGGGGGGAAACACCATATATTTT
TRBV10-3,.,many,TRBJ1-5,CAISGTGSGGSQQPQHF,TGTGCCATCAGCGGAACCGGGTCCGGGGGGAGTCAACAGCCCCAGCATTTT